What follows are 24 T cell receptor beta chains derived from one specimen sequenced in a study of blood T cell repertoires in COVID-19. Sequenced by immunoSEQ multiplex PCR; TCRdb stores in-frame clones only, minus some. The sample contains over 95,000 clones, around 84% of which appear only once. Sequenced: peripheral blood. These receptors were collected from a man in his forties or fifties with acute or convalescent COVID-19.

The chain links TRBV2 to TRBJ2-7, with D perhaps TRBD2 (6 bases). Germline loops: CDR1 SNHLY, CDR2 FYNNEI. V lost 8 bases and J lost 0, with 14 bases in between. The CDR3 length is 14 residues. CDR3 bases: TGTGCCAGCCTGCAACGGGGGACCTCCTACGAGCAGTACTTC. Protein sequence: CASLQRGTSYEQYF. Full variable domain (missing parts from reference TRBV2 and TRBJ2-7): EPEVTQTPSHQVTQMGQEVILRCVPISNHLYFYWYRQILGQKVEFLVSFYNNEISEKSEIFDDQFSVERPDGSNFTLKIRSTKLEDSAMYFCASLQRGTSYEQYFGPGTRLTVT.

This clone is a singleton in its sample. The chain recombines TRBV7-2 with TRBJ2-3, with D tentatively TRBD2 (5 bases). Trimming removed 3 bases from V and 7 bases from J, with 11 bases in between. The germline V gene has CDR1 SGHTA and CDR2 FQGNSA. The length of the CDR3 is 13 residues. The CDR3 nucleotides read TGTGCCAGCAGCTTGGGAGCAGCATATACGCAGTATTTT. Its protein product is CASSLGAAYTQYF.

This clone occurred once. V usage is TRBV7-8 and J usage is TRBJ2-3; 8 bases are a match to TRBD2. Unmatched junction bases numbered 15, after V lost 4 bases and J lost 6 bases. The CDR3 is 17 amino acids. The germline gives CDR1 SGHVS, CDR2 FQNEAQ. This chain's CDR3 is CASSSRGSGGRGDTQYF. The CDR3 nucleotides read TGTGCCAGCAGCTCTAGAGGGAGCGGGGGCCGGGGGGATACGCAGTATTTT.

This clone was seen just once. V gene TRBV13 combines with J gene TRBJ2-7; tentative D call: TRBD2 (5 bases). The germline V gene has CDR1 PRHDT and CDR2 FYEKMQ (reference sequence). Between the trimmed V and J ends, which lost 0 bases and 0 bases, there was a span of 6 bases. The CDR3 extends over 14 amino acids. DNA for the CDR3: TGTGCCAGCAGCTTAGGCCGGGGCTCCTACGAGCAGTACTTC. Translated, it gives CASSLGRGSYEQYF.

The V and J genes are TRBV19 and TRBJ1-5, with 7 bases fitting TRBD1. CDR1 is LNHDA and CDR2 is SQIVND in the germline V gene (reference sequence). This CDR3 has 17 residues. The junction had 9 bases not matched to a gene; V was cut back by 4 bases and J by 0 bases. The CDR3 protein is CASSSDRDSYSNQPQHF. The CDR3 bases are TGTGCCAGTAGTAGTGACCGGGACAGCTATAGCAATCAGCCCCAGCATTTT.

This clone was recorded once. V usage is TRBV5-1 and J usage is TRBJ1-2; the D gene is possibly TRBD1 (5 bases). Deletions cut 0 bases from V and 4 bases from J, with 13 bases between. The CDR3 is 15 residues long. CDR1 is SGHRS, CDR2 YFSETQ, per germline. The CDR3 DNA is TGCGCCAGCAGCTTGGAGGGGATGGGGCTCTATGGCTACACCTTC. Its protein is CASSLEGMGLYGYTF.

The chain recombines TRBV6-6 with TRBJ2-3, with D unclear. The germline CDR1 and CDR2 sequences are MNHNY and SVGAGI (reference sequence). This CDR3 comprises 12 residues. Between the trimmed V and J ends, which lost 4 bases and 6 bases, there was a span of 8 bases. CDR3 sequence reads: CASSWLADTQYF. Here the CDR3 DNA reads TGTGCCAGCAGTTGGCTCGCCGATACGCAGTATTTT.

The V gene is TRBV4-1, the J gene TRBJ1-2, with 8 bases identical to TRBD1. V trimming: 2 bases; J trimming: 2 bases; junction bases outside the gene matches: 1. The CDR3 spans 14 residues. CDR1 and CDR2 (germline): MGHRA, YSYEKL. CDR3 DNA: TGCGCCAGCAGCCAAAGGACAGGGAACTATGGCTACACCTTC. Translation: CASSQRTGNYGYTF.

This clone turned up a few times. V usage is TRBV19 and J usage is TRBJ1-3, with 9 positions matching TRBD1. Germline-derived CDR1 and CDR2 are LNHDA and SQIVND (reference sequence). Germline trimming cut 10 bases from V and 4 bases from J; bases unmatched to any gene: 8. The CDR3 spans 14 residues. Written as DNA, the CDR3 is TGTGCCACGCGGGACAGGGTGCGAGGAAACACCATATATTTT. Translating gives CATRDRVRGNTIYF.

In DNA, the CDR3 is TGTGCCAGCAGTCCCGGGGGGGAGCAGTTCTTC. Its protein is CASSPGGEQFF. The V gene is TRBV12-3 or TRBV12-4, the J gene TRBJ2-1; 7 bases line up with TRBD2. The CDR3 consists of 11 residues. V trimming: 5 bases; J trimming: 10 bases; junction bases outside the gene matches: 2.

The chain has TRBV5-6 and TRBJ1-1, with D possibly TRBD1 on 5 matching bases. Germline V lookup: CDR1 SGHDT, CDR2 YYEEEE. The CDR3 consists of 13 residues. V was pared by 4 bases and J by 8 bases, with 15 bases between. The CDR3 protein is CASSLESRGEAFF. The CDR3 bases are TGTGCCAGCAGCCTGGAGTCGCGGGGGGAAGCTTTCTTT.

This clone came up a few times. This rearrangement joins TRBV30 to TRBJ2-7; weak D call: TRBD1 (5 bases). The length of the CDR3 is 15 residues. Trimming took off 0 bases at V and 2 bases at J, with 14 bases between the two ends. Germline V gene data show CDR1 as GTSNPN and CDR2 as SVGIG (reference sequence). CDR3 sequence reads: CAWSVALGVPYEQYF. CDR3 nucleotide sequence: TGTGCCTGGAGTGTAGCTTTAGGGGTCCCCTACGAGCAGTACTTC.

This chain connects TRBV12-5 to TRBJ2-5; perhaps TRBD2 as D (6 bases). Trimming cost V 8 bases and J 2 bases, with 12 bases left between them. The CDR3 is 13 amino acids. From germline, CDR1 is LGHNT and CDR2 FRNRAP. CDR3 amino acids: CASSGSGQETQYF. CDR3 sequence (DNA): TGTGCTAGTAGCGGGTCCGGGCAAGAGACCCAGTACTTC.

In this sample, this clone turned up many times. CDR3 sequence (DNA): TGTGCCAGCAGCCCAGGGGGGACAGGGGACAATGAGCAGTTCTTC. It specifies CASSPGGTGDNEQFF. This chain connects TRBV7-3 to TRBJ2-1; 10 positions match TRBD1. The germline CDR1 and CDR2 sequences are SGHTA and FQGTGA. The CDR3 is 15 residues long. With V trimmed by 5 bases and J by 5 bases, 6 bases remained unmatched. The full variable domain, rest sourced from reference TRBV7-3 and TRBJ2-1, is GAGVSQTPSNKVTEKGKYVELRCDPISGHTALYWYRQSLGQGPEFLIYFQGTGAADDSGLPNDRFFAVRPEGSVSTLKIQRTERGDSAVYLCASSPGGTGDNEQFFGPGTRLTVL.

This clone has more than one count but fewer than ten. The CDR3 DNA is TGTGCCTGGAGTGTACTGTATTCACCCCTCCACTTT. Translation gives CAWSVLYSPLHF. The rearrangement uses TRBV30 and TRBJ1-6; no clear D gene. The germline gives CDR1 GTSNPN, CDR2 SVGIG (reference sequence). V shed 0 bases and J shed 8 bases, with 5 bases lying between them. The CDR3 length is 12 residues.

The chain has TRBV6-5 and TRBJ1-2; D perhaps matches TRBD1 (5 bases). Between the trimmed V and J ends, which lost 6 bases and 8 bases, there was a span of 13 bases. CDR3 length equals 12 residues. CDR1 and CDR2 from the germline V gene are MNHEY and SVGAGI. In DNA, the CDR3 is TGTGCCAGCAGGAGAACAGGAGGGGGCTACACCTTC. Its protein product is CASRRTGGGYTF.

J is TRBJ2-7 and V is TRBV7-8; 9 bases line up with TRBD1. Germline V gene sequence: CDR1 SGHVS, CDR2 FQNEAQ. V gave up 3 bases and J gave up 5 bases; unmatched junction bases: 8. This CDR3 contains 15 residues. This chain's CDR3 is CASSFLGTGSNEQYF. The CDR3 coding sequence is TGTGCCAGCAGCTTTCTTGGGACAGGGTCGAACGAGCAGTACTTC.

The CDR3 bases are TGCAGCGTTGACGAGATTGGTGGGCTAGCCAAAAACATTCAGTACTTC. Translation gives CSVDEIGGLAKNIQYF. The chain employs TRBV29-1 and TRBJ2-4; no definite D call. Trimming shortened V by 3 bases and J by 0 bases, and 15 bases separated the two germline ends. CDR1 is SQVTM and CDR2 is ANQGSEA in the germline V gene. The CDR3 contains 16 residues.

This rearrangement joins TRBV21-1 to TRBJ2-7; TRBD2, as called in the table, went unchecked against the DNA. TRBV21-1 counts as a pseudogene. The CDR3 contains 13 residues. DNA for the CDR3: TGTGCCATCACCATACGGAGGGTCCACGAGCAGTACTTC. Protein sequence: CAITIRRVHEQYF.

The rearrangement joins TRBV2 to TRBJ2-2, with TRBD1 matching over 9 bases. Germline-derived CDR1 and CDR2 are SNHLY and FYNNEI. The junction had 6 bases not matched to a gene; V was cut back by 10 bases and J by 3 bases. The CDR3 is 14 residues long. This CDR3 is CANGQGSHTGELFF. The CDR3 DNA follows: TGTGCCAACGGACAGGGGAGTCACACCGGGGAGCTGTTTTTT.

The chain employs TRBV30 and TRBJ2-7, with TRBD2 identical over 10 bases. The germline V gene encodes CDR1 GTSNPN and CDR2 SVGIG (reference sequence). The junction had 4 bases not matched to a gene; V was cut back by 3 bases and J by 2 bases. This CDR3 region has 14 residues. In DNA form, the CDR3 reads TGTGCCTGGAGCGATACTAGCGGGGCCTACGAGCAGTACTTC. This sequence encodes CAWSDTSGAYEQYF.

CDR3 sequence: CASSRTSGYEQYF. The CDR3 nucleotides are TGCGCCAGCAGCAGGACTAGCGGCTACGAGCAGTACTTC. J is TRBJ2-7 and V is TRBV5-1; 10 bases agree with TRBD2. The CDR3 is made up of 13 amino acids. V dropped 4 bases and J dropped 3; count of bases not matched to a gene: 1. Per germline, CDR1 SGHRS and CDR2 YFSETQ.

The V call is TRBV4-1, the J call TRBJ1-5; TRBD1 matches 8 bases. The CDR3 runs 16 residues. Germline V lookup: CDR1 MGHRA, CDR2 YSYEKL. V dropped 4 bases and J dropped 6; count of bases not matched to a gene: 11. CDR3 nucleotides: TGCGCCAGCAGCCTTGCAGGGGGCCCCGCGGGTCAGCCCCAGCATTTT. Protein: CASSLAGGPAGQPQHF.

The chain's CDR3 is CASSRQIFDEQYF. In nucleotides, the CDR3 is TGTGCCAGTAGTAGACAAATCTTCGACGAGCAGTACTTC. V and J are TRBV19 and TRBJ2-7; the D is unclear. The CDR3 covers 13 residues. V shed 4 bases and J shed 5 bases, with 12 bases lying between them. The germline V gene has CDR1 LNHDA and CDR2 SQIVND (reference sequence).